The 32 T cell receptor beta chains in this list originate from one sample, sequenced in a study of early T cells in non-severe SARS-CoV-2 infection. MiXCR was run by TCRdb on the 5' RACE reads, yielding one entry per CDR3 protein. This table has roughly 83,000 distinct CDR3 sequences, roughly 12% appearing once. The sequences come from whole blood, collected at baseline. The receptors stem from an adult who was a healthcare worker with PCR-confirmed SARS-CoV-2 infection or an uninfected control (not recorded which).

This rearrangement joins TRBV6-1 to TRBJ2-5; D possibly corresponds to TRBD1 (6 bases). Germline CDR1 reads MNHNS; CDR2 reads SASEGT. Trimming left V 3 bases short and J 3 bases short, with 17 bases between. CDR3 length equals 16 residues. As DNA, the CDR3 is TGTGCCAGCAGTGAGGGCGTGGGCAGGGGAAAAGAGACCCAGTACTTC. Translating gives CASSEGVGRGKETQYF.

This clonotype was seen only a few times. The chain is built from TRBV7-2 and TRBJ1-6; the D gene is possibly TRBD1 (5 bases). Trimming took 5 bases from V and 11 from J, leaving 22 bases between them. Germline CDR1 SGHTA, CDR2 FQGNSA. The CDR3 has 16 residues. The CDR3 sequence: CASSPLGRPGRTPLHF. The CDR3 region has the DNA TGTGCCAGCAGCCCTTTGGGACGCCCAGGTCGGACACCCCTCCACTTT.

Only a few counts were recorded for this clonotype. V is TRBV14 and J is TRBJ1-6; 7 nucleotides line up with TRBD1. V lost 4 bases, J lost 0 bases, and 9 bases stayed unmatched. This CDR3 is built from 18 residues. Looked up from germline, CDR1 is SGHDN and CDR2 is FVKESK. This chain's CDR3 is CASSPGTGQSSYNSPLHF. Written as DNA, the CDR3 is TGTGCCAGCAGCCCGGGAACGGGACAGAGCTCCTATAATTCACCCCTCCACTTT.

This chain links TRBV10-3 with TRBJ2-3; D is uncertain. The CDR3 is 12 amino acids. The germline V gene has CDR1 ENHRY and CDR2 SYGVKD. V lost 7 bases and J 5 bases, leaving 10 bases between the germline ends. CDR3 DNA sequence: TGTGCCATCACCATGGGTGGAGATACGCAGTATTTT. It is translated as CAITMGGDTQYF.

The chain combines TRBV11-3 with TRBJ2-2, with TRBD2 matching over 14 bases. After removal of 4 bases from V and 6 bases from J, the junction contained 4 bases not matched to a gene. The CDR3 totals 16 residues. The germline V gene encodes CDR1 SGHNT and CDR2 YENEEA. Here the CDR3 reads CASSWGLAGAPGELFF. The CDR3 DNA reads TGTGCCAGCAGCTGGGGACTAGCGGGAGCCCCCGGGGAGCTGTTTTTT.

This clonotype turned up a few times. V and J are TRBV28 and TRBJ2-3; D could derive from TRBD1 or TRBD2 (5 bases each). The CDR3 loop spans 16 amino acids. The V gene lost 3 bases and the J gene lost 0 bases, with 13 bases spanning the gap. Germline V gene lookup returns CDR1 MDHEN and CDR2 SYDVKM. CDR3 sequence reads: CASSLAGTQSTDTQYF. The DNA of the CDR3 is TGTGCCAGCAGTTTGGCCGGGACCCAGAGCACAGATACGCAGTATTTT.

This clonotype was observed a few times. The chain couples TRBV11-2 to TRBJ2-7, with D perhaps assigned TRBD1 or TRBD2 (5 bases each). CDR1 SGHAT and CDR2 FQNNGV come from the germline V gene. Trimming left V 4 bases short and J 3 bases short, with 10 bases between. This CDR3 is built from 13 residues. Written as DNA, the CDR3 is TGTGCCAGCAGCTCCAGGGACGGCTACGAGCAGTACTTC. It encodes CASSSRDGYEQYF.

There are many counts of this clonotype. The rearrangement links TRBV27 to TRBJ1-1, with D unresolved. Per the germline V gene, CDR1 is MNHEY and CDR2 is SMNVEV (reference sequence). CDR3 length equals 16 residues. V was shortened by 2 bases and J by 5 bases, with 18 bases between the two germline ends. The CDR3 region has the DNA TGTGCCAGCAGTTTAAGGGCCGGGAATTCAGGAACTGAAGCTTTCTTT. It translates to CASSLRAGNSGTEAFF.

CDR3 region: CASSQILGDTQYF. As DNA, the CDR3 is TGCGCCAGCAGCCAAATCCTAGGAGATACGCAGTATTTT. The chain combines TRBV4-1 with TRBJ2-3; D remains unclear. V shed 2 bases and J shed 5 bases, with 8 bases lying between them. CDR1 is MGHRA, CDR2 YSYEKL, per germline. The CDR3 totals 13 residues.

This chain connects TRBV3-1 to TRBJ2-2; maybe TRBD1 (6 bases). Trimming shortened V by 4 bases and J by 4 bases, and 13 bases separated the two germline ends. The germline CDR1 and CDR2 sequences are LGHDT and YNNKEL (reference sequence). The CDR3 totals 15 residues. The CDR3 sequence is CASSPSGVGTGELFF. The CDR3 DNA is TGTGCCAGCAGCCCATCAGGGGTAGGCACCGGGGAGCTGTTTTTT. Together with reference TRBV3-1 and TRBJ2-2, the CDR3 gives the full variable domain: DTAVSQTPKYLVTQMGNDKSIKCEQNLGHDTMYWYKQDSKKFLKIMFSYNNKELIINETVPNRFSPKSPDKAHLNLHINSLELGDSAVYFCASSPSGVGTGELFFGEGSRLTVL.

This clonotype occurred many times. The chain couples TRBV12-3 or TRBV12-4 to TRBJ1-5; perhaps TRBD1 as D (5 bases). The CDR3 is made up of 15 amino acids. V was pared by 7 bases and J by 1 base, with 14 bases between. This CDR3 is CASTSRGASNQPQHF. CDR3 sequence (DNA): TGTGCCAGCACATCCCGGGGCGCGAGCAATCAGCCCCAGCATTTT.

J is TRBJ1-6 and V is TRBV11-1; no reliable D call. Germline CDR1 is SGHAT and CDR2 is FQDESV (reference sequence). This CDR3 contains 15 residues. The V end lost 5 bases, the J end lost 5 bases, and 13 bases lay between the germline ends. The CDR3 coding sequence is TGTGCCAGCAGCATGAGAATTGCCGATAATTCACCCCTCCACTTT. Amino acids: CASSMRIADNSPLHF.

The J gene is TRBJ2-7, the V gene TRBV29-1; D remains unclear. This CDR3 is built from 12 residues. CDR1 is SQVTM and CDR2 is ANQGSEA in the germline V gene. V was trimmed by 4 bases and J by 4 bases, leaving 11 bases between them. The CDR3 DNA sequence: TGCAGCGTTGTGACCCGGCGGTACGAGCAGTACTTC. It encodes CSVVTRRYEQYF.

This clonotype has at least ten counts. The J gene is TRBJ2-1, the V gene TRBV3-1, with 8 positions matching TRBD2. The CDR3 has 15 residues. J gave up 8 bases and V 5 bases, and 11 bases lay outside the gene matches. The germline CDR1 and CDR2 sequences are LGHDT and YNNKEL (reference sequence). CDR3 region: CASSIGTRKSDEQFF. CDR3 bases: TGTGCCAGCAGCATCGGGACTAGAAAGTCCGATGAGCAGTTCTTC.

This clonotype has a handful of counts. The rearrangement links TRBV19 to TRBJ1-2; D may be TRBD1 (6 bases). The CDR3 covers 14 residues. V was trimmed by 6 bases and J by 3 bases, leaving 14 bases between them. From germline, CDR1 is LNHDA and CDR2 SQIVND (reference sequence). CDR3 in amino acids: CASSPGTFDYGYTF. The CDR3 coding sequence is TGTGCCAGTAGCCCTGGGACATTCGACTATGGCTACACCTTC.

The genes are TRBV3-1 and TRBJ1-1, with D possibly TRBD1 on 5 matching bases. The germline V and J ends were trimmed by 6 bases and 4 bases, with 21 bases remaining between them. The germline V gene has CDR1 LGHDT and CDR2 YNNKEL (reference sequence). The CDR3 spans 16 residues. CDR3 DNA: TGTGCCAGCAGAGAGGCATCTGGGGGGGGTCGCACTGAAGCTTTCTTT. Translating it yields CASREASGGGRTEAFF.

This clonotype was detected ten times or more. The chain recombines TRBV19 with TRBJ1-1; tentative D call: TRBD1 (5 bases). V gave up 7 bases and J gave up 2 bases, with 17 bases separating them. CDR1 LNHDA and CDR2 SQIVND come from the germline V gene (reference sequence). CDR3 size: 15 residues. This CDR3 reads CASIPRWGVNTEAFF. The CDR3 coding sequence is TGTGCCAGTATCCCCCGATGGGGGGTTAACACTGAAGCTTTCTTT.

This chain joins TRBV5-1 and TRBJ1-2; TRBD1 agrees at 9 bases. J gave up 8 bases and V 6 bases, and 5 bases lay outside the gene matches. CDR1 and CDR2 (germline): SGHRS, YFSETQ. The CDR3 length is 12 residues. CDR3 sequence: CASTGTGNGYTF. CDR3 sequence (DNA): TGCGCCAGCACCGGGACAGGGAACGGCTACACCTTC.

This clonotype was observed a few times. V gene TRBV5-5 combines with J gene TRBJ2-3, with a weak D call TRBD2 (5 bases). CDR1 is SGHKS, CDR2 YYEKEE, per germline (reference sequence). Trimming took off 2 bases at V and 4 bases at J, with 23 bases between the two ends. CDR3 size: 18 residues. The CDR3 spells CASSFGSAGPVDADTQYF. The CDR3 DNA reads TGTGCCAGCAGCTTTGGTAGCGCCGGACCTGTGGATGCAGATACGCAGTATTTT.

The rearrangement links TRBV29-1 to TRBJ1-2; tentative D call: TRBD1 (5 bases). The CDR3 covers 13 residues. V lost 6 bases and J 4 bases, leaving 15 bases between the germline ends. Looked up from germline, CDR1 is SQVTM and CDR2 is ANQGSEA. The CDR3 loop reads CSVRDSGAYGYTF. The CDR3, as DNA: TGCAGCGTGCGGGACTCCGGAGCCTATGGCTACACCTTC. The full variable domain, with the rest looked up from reference TRBV29-1 and TRBJ1-2, is SAVISQKPSRDICQRGTSLTIQCQVDSQVTMMFWYRQQPGQSLTLIATANQGSEATYESGFVIDKFPISRPNLTFSTLTVSNMSPEDSSIYLCSVRDSGAYGYTFGSGTRLTVV.

The chain is built from TRBV5-5 and TRBJ2-1; D remains unclear. The germline V gene encodes CDR1 SGHKS and CDR2 YYEKEE (reference sequence). Trimming stripped 1 base from V and 8 bases from J, with 16 bases between. The CDR3 loop spans 15 amino acids. This CDR3 reads CASSLPGRASDEQFF. CDR3 sequence (DNA): TGTGCCAGCAGCTTGCCGGGTAGGGCGAGCGATGAGCAGTTCTTC.

In its sample, this clonotype was seen many times. The chain joins TRBV18 to TRBJ2-3, with D uncertain. Per germline, CDR1 KGHSH and CDR2 LQKENI. The CDR3 has 14 residues. Deletions cut 3 bases from V and 2 bases from J, with 9 bases between. The CDR3 DNA reads TGTGCCAGCTCACCGGACCGAGTCACAGATACGCAGTATTTT. Translated: CASSPDRVTDTQYF.

This clonotype was observed many times. The V and J genes are TRBV5-1 and TRBJ2-1; D perhaps matches TRBD1 (6 bases). CDR3 size: 16 residues. V dropped 4 bases and J dropped 3 bases, with 17 bases sitting between them. Germline V lookup: CDR1 SGHRS, CDR2 YFSETQ. Written as DNA, the CDR3 is TGCGCCAGCAGCCGTGGGACACCCCGGGGCTACAATGAGCAGTTCTTC. Its protein product is CASSRGTPRGYNEQFF.

This clonotype was detected many times. The rearrangement links TRBV18 to TRBJ1-1, with TRBD1 matching over 9 bases. CDR1 is KGHSH, CDR2 LQKENI, per germline. Unmatched junction bases numbered 7, after V lost 6 bases and J lost 2 bases. The CDR3 loop spans 15 amino acids. CDR3: CASSLGQGQNTEAFF. CDR3 nucleotide sequence: TGTGCCAGCTCCCTGGGACAGGGACAAAACACTGAAGCTTTCTTT.

In this sample, this clonotype turned up many times. V gene TRBV15 combines with J gene TRBJ2-7; 7 nucleotides align to TRBD2. The CDR3 has 15 residues. Losses at the gene ends were 5 bases for V and 3 bases for J; bases not matched to a gene: 10. Germline V CDR1 and CDR2: LNHNV, YYDKDF (reference sequence). CDR3 sequence: CATSEGPRGGYEQYF. CDR3 DNA: TGTGCCACCAGCGAGGGCCCCCGCGGGGGCTACGAGCAGTACTTC.

This clonotype was detected many times. V usage is TRBV5-1 and J usage is TRBJ1-2, with D maybe TRBD1 (5 bases). Germline-derived CDR1 and CDR2 are SGHRS and YFSETQ. CDR3 size: 14 residues. The V and J ends lost 3 bases and 0 bases respectively, with 9 bases between them. The CDR3 region is CASSSAQANYGYTF. For the CDR3, the DNA is TGCGCCAGCAGCTCAGCACAGGCTAACTATGGCTACACCTTC.

At least ten counts were recorded for this clonotype. One end of the junction does not line up with germline, which may come from a read error. The V and J genes are TRBV7-7 and TRBJ2-1; D not certain. CDR3 length: 15 amino acids. Germline V gene sequence: CDR1 SSHAT, CDR2 FNYEAQ (reference sequence). CDR3 loop: CASSLSESSYNEQFF. The CDR3 region has the DNA TGTGCTAGCAGCTTGTCCGAGAGCTCCTACAATGAGCAGTTCTTC.

The genes are TRBV5-6 and TRBJ1-2, with TRBD1 identical over 10 bases. The CDR3 has 14 residues. Unmatched junction bases numbered 8, after V lost 4 bases and J lost 8 bases. Germline CDR1 reads SGHDT; CDR2 reads YYEEEE. In DNA, the CDR3 is TGTGCCAGCAGCGTCGGGACAGGGGCTTCCGGCTACACCTTC. Translation gives CASSVGTGASGYTF.

This clonotype appeared many times. The chain links TRBV3-1 to TRBJ2-1; D gene unclear. The CDR3 is 12 amino acids. V shed 3 bases and J shed 7 bases, with 7 bases lying between them. Germline V gives CDR1 LGHDT, CDR2 YNNKEL (reference sequence). CDR3 region: CASSHLGNEQFF. CDR3 nucleotides: TGTGCCAGCAGCCACCTAGGAAATGAGCAGTTCTTC.

V is TRBV20-1 and J is TRBJ2-3; D is unresolved. This CDR3 region has 14 residues. Germline loops: CDR1 DFQATT, CDR2 SNEGSKA (reference sequence). The V end lost 0 bases, the J end lost 0 bases, and 7 bases lay between the germline ends. CDR3 protein: CSARDMASTDTQYF. The CDR3, as DNA: TGCAGTGCTAGAGATATGGCCAGCACAGATACGCAGTATTTT.

This clonotype occurred a few times. The chain is built from TRBV5-6 and TRBJ1-5; no clear D gene. V lost 0 bases and J lost 9, with 13 bases in between. CDR3 length: 14 amino acids. Germline CDR1 reads SGHDT; CDR2 reads YYEEEE. The CDR3 loop is CASSLGPLMGPQHF. The CDR3, as DNA: TGTGCCAGCAGCTTGGGACCGCTAATGGGGCCCCAGCATTTT.

V usage is TRBV27 and J usage is TRBJ2-5; TRBD2 is a possible D gene (7 bases). CDR3 length: 14 amino acids. Germline loops: CDR1 MNHEY, CDR2 SMNVEV (reference sequence). Trimming cost V 2 bases and J 3 bases, with 10 bases left between them. The CDR3 sequence is CASSLAGAKETQYF. CDR3 DNA sequence: TGTGCCAGCAGTTTAGCGGGGGCAAAAGAGACCCAGTACTTC.